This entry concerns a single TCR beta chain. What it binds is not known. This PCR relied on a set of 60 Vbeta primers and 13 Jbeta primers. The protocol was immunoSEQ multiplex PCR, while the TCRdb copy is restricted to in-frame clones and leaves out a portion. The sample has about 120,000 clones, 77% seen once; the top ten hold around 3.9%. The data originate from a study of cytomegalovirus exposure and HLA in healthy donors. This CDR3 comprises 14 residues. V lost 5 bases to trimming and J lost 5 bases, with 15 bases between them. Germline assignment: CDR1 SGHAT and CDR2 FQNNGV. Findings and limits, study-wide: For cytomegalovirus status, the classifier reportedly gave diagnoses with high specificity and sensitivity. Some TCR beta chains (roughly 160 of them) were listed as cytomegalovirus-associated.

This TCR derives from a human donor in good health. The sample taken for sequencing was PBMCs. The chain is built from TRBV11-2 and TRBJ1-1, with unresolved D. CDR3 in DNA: TGTGCCAGCAGCCAGCCGCCGGGGAAGACTGAAGCTTTCTTT. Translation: CASSQPPGKTEAFF.